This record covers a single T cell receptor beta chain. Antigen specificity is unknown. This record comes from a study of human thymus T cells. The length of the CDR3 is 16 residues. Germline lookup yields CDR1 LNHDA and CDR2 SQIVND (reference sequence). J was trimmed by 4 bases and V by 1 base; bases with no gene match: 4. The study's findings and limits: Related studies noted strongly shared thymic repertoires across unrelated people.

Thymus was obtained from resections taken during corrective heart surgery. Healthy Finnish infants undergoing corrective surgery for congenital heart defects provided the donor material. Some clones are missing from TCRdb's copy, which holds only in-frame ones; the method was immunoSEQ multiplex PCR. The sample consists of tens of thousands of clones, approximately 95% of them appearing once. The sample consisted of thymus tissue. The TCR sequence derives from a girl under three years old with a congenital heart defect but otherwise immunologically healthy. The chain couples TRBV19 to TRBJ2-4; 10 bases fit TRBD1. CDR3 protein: CASSIGGQGKKNIQYF. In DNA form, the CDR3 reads TGTGCCAGTAGTATAGGGGGACAGGGGAAGAAAAACATTCAGTACTTC.